A single sample is the source of the 21 T cell receptor beta chains below, sequenced in a study of blood T cell repertoires in COVID-19. The assay was immunoSEQ multiplex PCR, and TCRdb's table has in-frame clones only and misses some. The profile shows around 40,000 clones, nearly 90% of them singletons. The source material was peripheral blood. Source of these receptors: a man in his 60s with COVID-19, enrolled during active disease.

V usage is TRBV21-1 and J usage is TRBJ2-1; TRBD1, the D gene given by the table, was not confirmed from the DNA. TRBV21-1 is tagged as a pseudogene. This CDR3 comprises 20 residues. The CDR3 protein is CASSKAAGQGIRTLRNEQFF. CDR3 nucleotide sequence: TGTGCCAGCAGCAAAGCGGCAGGACAGGGAATCCGGACCCTTCGGAATGAGCAGTTCTTC.

This sequence joins TRBV28 and TRBJ2-7, with TRBD2 matching over 8 bases. CDR1 and CDR2 from the germline V gene are MDHEN and SYDVKM. The trim removed 2 bases at V and 11 bases at J, leaving 8 bases unmatched. The length of the CDR3 is 13 residues. In nucleotides, the CDR3 is TGTGCCAGCAGTTTAGGGGCAGGGCGGGAGGAGTACTTC. It yields the protein CASSLGAGREEYF.

This chain joins TRBV30 and TRBJ2-7; D unclear. Germline CDR1 and CDR2: GTSNPN and SVGIG (reference sequence). The CDR3 covers 13 residues. V dropped 2 bases and J dropped 2 bases, with 10 bases sitting between them. This CDR3 reads CAWSSGRTYEQYF. Written as DNA, the CDR3 is TGTGCCTGGAGTTCTGGCAGAACCTACGAGCAGTACTTC.

In its sample, this clone is medium-sized (0.01 to 0.1%). The CDR3 region has the DNA TGTGCCAGCAGTGTATTCGTTGCAGCCCAGACATCTGAAGCTTTCTTT. It encodes CASSVFVAAQTSEAFF. This chain uses TRBV6-1 with TRBJ1-1, with D uncertain. Germline V lookup: CDR1 MNHNS, CDR2 SASEGT. CDR3 length: 16 residues. V was clipped by 4 bases and J by 6 bases, with 21 bases between them.

The CDR3 region has the DNA TGTGCCAGTAGTACCTTGGACACGATACGCAATCAGCCCCAGCATTTT. This gives the protein CASSTLDTIRNQPQHF. The rearrangement joins TRBV19 to TRBJ1-5; the D gene is possibly TRBD1 (5 bases). The V end was cut by 4 bases, the J end by 2 bases, with 15 bases between. Germline values: CDR1 LNHDA, CDR2 SQIVND (reference sequence). The CDR3 loop spans 16 amino acids.

The chain links TRBV10-3 to TRBJ1-1; D is undetermined. The V gene's germline CDR1 is ENHRY and CDR2 SYGVKD. V was cut by 0 bases and J by 4 bases, with 3 bases left in between. The CDR3 has 12 amino acids. The CDR3 here is CAISESRTEAFF. The CDR3 region has the DNA TGTGCCATCAGTGAGTCGCGCACTGAAGCTTTCTTT.

There are a few counts of this clone. The V call is TRBV4-2, the J call TRBJ2-1; TRBD2 aligns across 8 bases. Unmatched junction bases numbered 9, after V lost 1 base and J lost 7 bases. Germline CDR1 LGHNA, CDR2 YNFKEQ. This CDR3 is 16 amino acids long. CDR3: CASSQAGAGGLNEQFF. DNA for the CDR3: TGTGCCAGCAGCCAAGCGGGGGCGGGAGGCCTGAATGAGCAGTTCTTC.

The rearrangement joins TRBV7-8 to TRBJ1-5; D gene unclear. The CDR3 extends over 13 amino acids. V dropped 5 bases and J dropped 5 bases, with 10 bases sitting between them. Germline V CDR1 and CDR2: SGHVS, FQNEAQ. This chain's CDR3 is CASSDTVDQPQHF. The DNA of the CDR3 is TGTGCCAGCAGCGATACGGTGGATCAGCCCCAGCATTTT.

This rearrangement joins TRBV9 to TRBJ1-4; TRBD1 agrees at 7 bases. The CDR3 covers 15 residues. The J segment lost 2 bases and the V segment lost 3 bases, leaving 4 bases of the junction unmatched. Germline V CDR1 and CDR2: SGDLS, YYNGEE. Here the CDR3 DNA reads TGTGCCAGCAGCGCGGCGGGACAGACTAATGAAAAACTGTTTTTT. It specifies CASSAAGQTNEKLFF.

The chain combines TRBV28 with TRBJ1-1; TRBD1 matches at 10 bases. This CDR3 has 15 residues. CDR1 and CDR2 from the germline V gene are MDHEN and SYDVKM. The trim removed 2 bases at V and 3 bases at J, leaving 3 bases unmatched. CDR3 sequence (DNA): TGTGCCAGCAGTTTACCGGGACAGGGGTACACTGAAGCTTTCTTT. Translating gives CASSLPGQGYTEAFF. The variable domain in full, completed from reference TRBV28 and TRBJ1-1, reads DVKVTQSSRYLVKRTGEKVFLECVQDMDHENMFWYRQDPGLGLRLIYFSYDVKMKEKGDIPEGYSVSREKKERFSLILESASTNQTSMYLCASSLPGQGYTEAFFGQGTRLTVV.

This chain joins TRBV28 and TRBJ1-1; D gene ambiguous. Germline V gene data show CDR1 as MDHEN and CDR2 as SYDVKM. This CDR3 spans 13 amino acids. Trimming stripped 3 bases from V and 5 bases from J, with 10 bases between. This CDR3 is CASSFDRGTEAFF. CDR3 coding DNA: TGTGCCAGCAGTTTTGACCGAGGAACTGAAGCTTTCTTT.

Worth noting for this clone: The junction and the germline gene differ at one end; a read error may be behind it. This chain connects TRBV24-1 to TRBJ2-3, with 9 bases that match TRBD1. Germline lookup yields CDR1 KGHDR and CDR2 SFDVKD. The CDR3 has 15 residues. This CDR3 reads CATSDGTGSTDTQYF. For the CDR3, the DNA is TGTGCCACCAGTGATGGGACAGGGAGCACGGATACGCAGTATTTT.

This chain uses TRBV28 with TRBJ2-3; 14 bases line up with TRBD2. Germline assignment: CDR1 MDHEN and CDR2 SYDVKM. The CDR3 runs 16 residues. Trimming removed 3 bases from V and 7 bases from J; junction bases left unmatched: 6. For the CDR3, the DNA is TGTGCCAGCAGTTTGGGACTAGCGGGAGCGTCTTATACGCAGTATTTT. This gives the protein CASSLGLAGASYTQYF.

The chain couples TRBV3-1 (or the pseudogene TRBV3-2) to TRBJ1-4, with D perhaps TRBD1 (5 bases). V was trimmed by 0 bases and J by 3 bases, leaving 11 bases between them. The length of the CDR3 is 16 residues. Germline V gene lookup returns CDR1 LGHDT and CDR2 YNNKEL (reference sequence). As DNA, the CDR3 is TGTGCCAGCAGCCAAGAAGGGGCAGGGTCTAATGAAAAACTGTTTTTT. This gives the protein CASSQEGAGSNEKLFF.

The CDR3 DNA is TGTGCCAGCAGACGAAGGACAGGGCCCCAAGAGACCCAGTACTTC. This translates into CASRRRTGPQETQYF. The rearrangement joins TRBV7-2 to TRBJ2-5; 8 bases agree with TRBD1. The CDR3 is 15 residues long. Germline V lookup: CDR1 SGHTA, CDR2 FQGNSA. V lost 6 bases, J lost 1 base, and 7 bases stayed unmatched. The full variable domain, with the rest looked up from reference TRBV7-2 and TRBJ2-5, is GAGVSQSPSNKVTEKGKDVELRCDPISGHTALYWYRQSLGQGLEFLIYFQGNSAPDKSGLPSDRFSAERTGGSVSTLTIQRTQQEDSAVYLCASRRRTGPQETQYFGPGTRLLVL.

As to this clone: Other nucleotide sequences from this sample produce the same CDR3. The CDR3 is CASSPADLNTEAFF. In DNA, the CDR3 is TGTGCCAGCTCACCTGCGGATCTGAACACTGAAGCTTTCTTT. The V gene is TRBV18, the J gene TRBJ1-1, with D hard to call. V was shortened by 3 bases and J by 0 bases, with 8 bases between the two germline ends. The CDR3 loop spans 14 amino acids. CDR1 KGHSH and CDR2 LQKENI come from the germline V gene.

Written as DNA, the CDR3 is TGCGCCAGCAGTGATGGGACAGTCAATCAGCCCCAGCATTTT. Translating gives CASSDGTVNQPQHF. The chain couples TRBV10-1 to TRBJ1-5, with 7 bases fitting TRBD1. After removal of 3 bases from V and 3 bases from J, the junction contained 2 bases not matched to a gene. Germline CDR1 and CDR2: WNHNN and SYGVQD (reference sequence). This CDR3 contains 14 residues.

The V and J genes are TRBV19 and TRBJ2-2; 7 bases are a match to TRBD1. V gave up 0 bases and J gave up 14 bases; unmatched junction bases: 9. Germline V gene data show CDR1 as LNHDA and CDR2 as SQIVND (reference sequence). The CDR3 runs 14 residues. The CDR3 is CASSIEGQTGLLFF. CDR3 nucleotide sequence: TGTGCCAGTAGTATAGAGGGACAGACGGGCCTCCTGTTTTTT.

V and J are TRBV7-9 and TRBJ1-3; D unresolved. Germline CDR1 is SEHNR and CDR2 is FQNEAQ (reference sequence). The CDR3 contains 14 residues. V lost 6 bases, J lost 0 bases, and 9 bases lay in between. DNA for the CDR3: TGTGCCAGCAGTTACACCGTCTCTGGAAACACCATATATTTT. This gives the protein CASSYTVSGNTIYF.

The V gene is TRBV3-1 (or the pseudogene TRBV3-2), the J gene TRBJ2-7; 8 positions agree with TRBD2. CDR1 and CDR2 from the germline V gene are LGHDT and YNNKEL (reference sequence). The CDR3 runs to 15 residues. V was clipped by 0 bases and J by 12 bases; unmatched bases: 13. CDR3 DNA: TGTGCCAGCAGCCAAGATGACGGGAGGGGTAGTAAAGGGTACTTC. As protein: CASSQDDGRGSKGYF.

This clone came up a few times. The J gene is TRBJ2-7, the V gene TRBV6-6; 8 bases map to TRBD1. The CDR3 loop spans 15 amino acids. Germline V gene sequence: CDR1 MNHNY, CDR2 SVGAGI (reference sequence). Trimming removed 2 bases from V and 3 bases from J; junction bases left unmatched: 6. Written as DNA, the CDR3 is TGTGCCAGCAGTTACAACGGGGACAGGTTCTACGAGCAGTACTTC. This gives the protein CASSYNGDRFYEQYF.